The next 6 T cell receptor beta chains were all read from a single sample in a study of cytomegalovirus exposure and HLA in healthy donors. In the PCR, 60 Vbeta and 13 Jbeta primers were used. Clones were read by immunoSEQ multiplex PCR, and TCRdb kept only the in-frame ones, dropping some. The data contain about 160,000 clones, around 80% of them singletons. The sequenced material came from PBMCs. The receptors come from a woman aged 50 to 60 in good health and CMV-seropositive.

V usage is TRBV5-1 and J usage is TRBJ2-7, with a possible D match to TRBD2 (6 bases). The ends were cut back, 4 bases at V and 2 bases at J, with 16 bases in the middle. The CDR3 is 15 residues long. CDR1 is SGHRS, CDR2 YFSETQ, per germline. The CDR3, as DNA: TGCGCCAGCAGCATTAGCGGAGTTAAGGCCTACGAGCAGTACTTC. Protein product: CASSISGVKAYEQYF.

The gene calls are TRBV6-1 and TRBJ2-1; D remains unclear. This CDR3 comprises 14 residues. The V gene lost 2 bases and the J gene lost 0 bases, with 5 bases spanning the gap. Germline V gene sequence: CDR1 MNHNS, CDR2 SASEGT. This CDR3 reads CASSELGSYNEQFF. CDR3 nucleotides: TGTGCCAGCAGTGAACTCGGCTCCTACAATGAGCAGTTCTTC.

The rearrangement links TRBV28 to TRBJ2-1, with 7 bases identical to TRBD2. The CDR3 consists of 13 residues. The germline V gene has CDR1 MDHEN and CDR2 SYDVKM. Losses at the gene ends were 7 bases for V and 15 bases for J; bases not matched to a gene: 15. In nucleotides, the CDR3 is TGTGCCAGCACGCCTAGCGGAGTGGCCTGGGGGTTCTTC. This codes for CASTPSGVAWGFF.

V is TRBV11-2 and J is TRBJ2-1; D uncertain. V shed 1 base and J shed 4 bases, with 8 bases lying between them. CDR1 is SGHAT, CDR2 FQNNGV, per germline. The CDR3 is made up of 14 amino acids. The CDR3 bases are TGTGCCAGCAGCTTAGTTGCCAGGTACAATGAGCAGTTCTTC. This codes for CASSLVARYNEQFF. Complete variable domain (other parts from reference TRBV11-2 and TRBJ2-1): EAGVAQSPRYKIIEKRQSVAFWCNPISGHATLYWYQQILGQGPKLLIQFQNNGVVDDSQLPKDRFSAERLKGVDSTLKIQPAKLEDSAVYLCASSLVARYNEQFFGPGTRLTVL.

V is TRBV6-5 and J is TRBJ1-6, with TRBD1 matching 11 bases. With 4 bases clipped from V and 9 bases from J, the junction kept 8 bases outside the gene matches. This CDR3 has 16 residues. Germline values: CDR1 MNHEY, CDR2 SVGAGI. DNA of the CDR3: TGTGCCAGCAGTTTGGGACAGGGGGAAGCTTTTTCACCCCTCCACTTT. The encoded protein is CASSLGQGEAFSPLHF.

The rearrangement joins TRBV28 to TRBJ1-1; 8 nucleotides agree with TRBD1. The CDR3 totals 12 residues. V was pared by 5 bases and J by 9 bases, with 5 bases of the junction left unmatched. Germline V CDR1 and CDR2: MDHEN, SYDVKM. CDR3 DNA sequence: TGTGCCAGCAGTCCAAGGACAGGGCAAGCTTTCTTT. Translation: CASSPRTGQAFF.